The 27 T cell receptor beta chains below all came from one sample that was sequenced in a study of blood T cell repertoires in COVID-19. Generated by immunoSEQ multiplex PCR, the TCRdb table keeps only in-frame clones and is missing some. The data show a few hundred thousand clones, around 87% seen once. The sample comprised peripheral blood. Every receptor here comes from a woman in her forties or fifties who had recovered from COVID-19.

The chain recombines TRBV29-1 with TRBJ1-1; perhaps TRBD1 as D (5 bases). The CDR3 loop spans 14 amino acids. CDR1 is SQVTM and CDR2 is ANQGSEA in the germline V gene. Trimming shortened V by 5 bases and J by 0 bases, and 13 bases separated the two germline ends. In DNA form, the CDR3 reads TGCAGCGTTACGCGGGGGAAGTTGAACACTGAAGCTTTCTTT. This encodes CSVTRGKLNTEAFF. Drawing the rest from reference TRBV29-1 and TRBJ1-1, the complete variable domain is SAVISQKPSRDICQRGTSLTIQCQVDSQVTMMFWYRQQPGQSLTLIATANQGSEATYESGFVIDKFPISRPNLTFSTLTVSNMSPEDSSIYLCSVTRGKLNTEAFFGQGTRLTVV.

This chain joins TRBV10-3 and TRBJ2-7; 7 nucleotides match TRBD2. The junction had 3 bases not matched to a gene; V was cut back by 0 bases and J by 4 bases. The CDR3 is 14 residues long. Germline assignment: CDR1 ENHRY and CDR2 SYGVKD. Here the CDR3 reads CAISESRGGYEQYF. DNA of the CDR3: TGTGCCATCAGTGAGTCGCGGGGAGGGTACGAGCAGTACTTC.

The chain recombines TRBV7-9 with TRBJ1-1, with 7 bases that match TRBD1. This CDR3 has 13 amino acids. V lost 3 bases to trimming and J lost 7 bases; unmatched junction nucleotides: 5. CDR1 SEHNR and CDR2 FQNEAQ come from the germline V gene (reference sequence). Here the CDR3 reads CASSLGQHHEAFF. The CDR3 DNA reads TGTGCCAGCAGCTTGGGACAGCACCATGAAGCTTTCTTT. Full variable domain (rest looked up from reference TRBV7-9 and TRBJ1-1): DTGVSQNPRHKITKRGQNVTFRCDPISEHNRLYWYRQTLGQGPEFLTYFQNEAQLEKSRLLSDRFSAERPKGSFSTLEIQRTEQGDSAMYLCASSLGQHHEAFFGQGTRLTVV.

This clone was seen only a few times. This CDR3 is CASSYGLSSYEQYF. CDR3 DNA sequence: TGTGCCAGCAGTTACGGACTAAGTTCCTACGAGCAGTACTTC. The gene calls are TRBV6-2 or TRBV6-3 and TRBJ2-7, with a weak D call TRBD2 (6 bases). The CDR3 has 14 residues. Germline-derived CDR1 and CDR2 are MNHEY and SVGEGT. V was clipped by 2 bases and J by 1 base, with 9 bases between them.

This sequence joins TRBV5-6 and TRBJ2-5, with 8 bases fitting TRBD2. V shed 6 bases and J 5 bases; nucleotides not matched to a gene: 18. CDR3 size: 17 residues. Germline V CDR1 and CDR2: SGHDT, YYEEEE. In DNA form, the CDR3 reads TGTGCCAGCATCCACCCGGGGGGGAAAGAGGGACACGAGACCCAGTACTTC. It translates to CASIHPGGKEGHETQYF.

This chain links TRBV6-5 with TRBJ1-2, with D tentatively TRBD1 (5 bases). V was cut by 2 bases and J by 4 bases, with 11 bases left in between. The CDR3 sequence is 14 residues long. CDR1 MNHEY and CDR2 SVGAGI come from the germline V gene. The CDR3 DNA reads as TGTGCCAGCAGTTACACCGACAGCCTCTATGGCTACACCTTC. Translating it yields CASSYTDSLYGYTF.

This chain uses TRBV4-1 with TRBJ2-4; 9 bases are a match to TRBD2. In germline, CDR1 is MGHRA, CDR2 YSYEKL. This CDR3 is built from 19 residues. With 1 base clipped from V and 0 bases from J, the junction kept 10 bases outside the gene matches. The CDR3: CASSQAPSGAGRAKNIQYF. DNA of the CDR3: TGCGCCAGCAGCCAAGCCCCTAGCGGGGCGGGTAGAGCCAAAAACATTCAGTACTTC.

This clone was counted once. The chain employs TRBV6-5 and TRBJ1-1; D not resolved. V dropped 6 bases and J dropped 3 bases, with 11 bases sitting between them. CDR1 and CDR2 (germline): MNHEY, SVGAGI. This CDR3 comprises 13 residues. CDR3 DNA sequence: TGTGCCAGCAGCTACAGCTTATACACTGAAGCTTTCTTT. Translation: CASSYSLYTEAFF.

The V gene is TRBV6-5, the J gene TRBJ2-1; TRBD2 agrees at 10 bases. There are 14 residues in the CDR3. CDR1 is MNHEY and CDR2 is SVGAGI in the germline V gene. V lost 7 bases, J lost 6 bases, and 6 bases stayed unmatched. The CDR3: CASTLAGAPNEQFF. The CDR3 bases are TGTGCCAGCACCCTAGCGGGAGCGCCCAATGAGCAGTTCTTC.

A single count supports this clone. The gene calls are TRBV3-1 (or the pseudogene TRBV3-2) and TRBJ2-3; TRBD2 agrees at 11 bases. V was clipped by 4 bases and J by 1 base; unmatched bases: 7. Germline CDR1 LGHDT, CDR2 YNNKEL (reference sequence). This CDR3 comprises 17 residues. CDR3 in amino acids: CASSLRLAGSGTDTQYF. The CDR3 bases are TGTGCCAGCAGCCTCCGACTAGCGGGGAGCGGCACAGATACGCAGTATTTT.

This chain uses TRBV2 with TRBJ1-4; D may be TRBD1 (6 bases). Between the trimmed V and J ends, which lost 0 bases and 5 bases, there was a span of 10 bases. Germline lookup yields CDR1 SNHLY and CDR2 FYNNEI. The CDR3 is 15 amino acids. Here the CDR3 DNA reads TGTGCCAGCAGTGAAGCGCTAGGGGGAAATGAAAAACTGTTTTTT. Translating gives CASSEALGGNEKLFF.

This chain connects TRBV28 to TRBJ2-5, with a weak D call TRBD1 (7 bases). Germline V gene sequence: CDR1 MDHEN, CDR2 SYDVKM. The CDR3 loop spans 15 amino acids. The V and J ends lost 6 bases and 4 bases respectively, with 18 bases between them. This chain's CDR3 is CASRPLEGAGETQYF. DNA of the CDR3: TGTGCCAGCAGACCTCTGGAGGGGGCGGGAGAGACCCAGTACTTC. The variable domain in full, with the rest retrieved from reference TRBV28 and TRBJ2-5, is DVKVTQSSRYLVKRTGEKVFLECVQDMDHENMFWYRQDPGLGLRLIYFSYDVKMKEKGDIPEGYSVSREKKERFSLILESASTNQTSMYLCASRPLEGAGETQYFGPGTRLLVL.

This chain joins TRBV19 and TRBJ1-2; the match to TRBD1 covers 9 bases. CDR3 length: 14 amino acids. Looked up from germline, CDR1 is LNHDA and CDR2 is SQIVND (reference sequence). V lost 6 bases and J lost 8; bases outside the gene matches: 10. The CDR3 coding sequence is TGTGCCAGTAGAACCGGACAGGGGTCGGGGGGCTACACCTTC. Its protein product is CASRTGQGSGGYTF.

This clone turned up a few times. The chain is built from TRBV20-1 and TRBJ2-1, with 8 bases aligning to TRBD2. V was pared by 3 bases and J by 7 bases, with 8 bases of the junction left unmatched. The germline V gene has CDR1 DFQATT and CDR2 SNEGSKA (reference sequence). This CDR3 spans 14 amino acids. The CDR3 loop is CSASTGRAGNEQFF. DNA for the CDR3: TGCAGTGCTAGTACCGGGAGGGCCGGGAATGAGCAGTTCTTC.

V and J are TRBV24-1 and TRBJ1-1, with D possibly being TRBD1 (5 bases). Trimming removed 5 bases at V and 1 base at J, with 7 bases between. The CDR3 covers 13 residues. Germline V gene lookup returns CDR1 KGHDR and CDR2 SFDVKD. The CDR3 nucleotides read TGTGCCACCAGTGGAAGGGGGAACACTGAAGCTTTCTTT. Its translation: CATSGRGNTEAFF.

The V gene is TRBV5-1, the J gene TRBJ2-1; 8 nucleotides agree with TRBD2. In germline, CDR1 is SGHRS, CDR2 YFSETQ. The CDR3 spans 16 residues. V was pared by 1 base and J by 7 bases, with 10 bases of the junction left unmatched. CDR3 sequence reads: CASSLLPSGGGNEQFF. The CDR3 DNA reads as TGCGCCAGCAGCTTGCTGCCCAGCGGGGGTGGAAATGAGCAGTTCTTC.

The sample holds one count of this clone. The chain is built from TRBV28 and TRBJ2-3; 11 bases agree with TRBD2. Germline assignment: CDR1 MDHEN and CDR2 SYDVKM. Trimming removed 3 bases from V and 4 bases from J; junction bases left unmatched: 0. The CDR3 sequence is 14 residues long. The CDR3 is CASSFSGRADTQYF. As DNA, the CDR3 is TGTGCCAGCAGTTTTAGCGGGAGGGCAGATACGCAGTATTTT. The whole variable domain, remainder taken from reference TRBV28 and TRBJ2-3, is DVKVTQSSRYLVKRTGEKVFLECVQDMDHENMFWYRQDPGLGLRLIYFSYDVKMKEKGDIPEGYSVSREKKERFSLILESASTNQTSMYLCASSFSGRADTQYFGPGTRLTVL.

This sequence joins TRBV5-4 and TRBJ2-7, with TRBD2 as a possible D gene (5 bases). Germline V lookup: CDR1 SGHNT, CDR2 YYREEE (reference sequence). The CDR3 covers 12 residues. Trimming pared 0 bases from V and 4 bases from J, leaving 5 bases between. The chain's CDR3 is CASSLGGYEQYF. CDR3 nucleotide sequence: TGTGCCAGCAGCTTGGGCGGGTACGAGCAGTACTTC.

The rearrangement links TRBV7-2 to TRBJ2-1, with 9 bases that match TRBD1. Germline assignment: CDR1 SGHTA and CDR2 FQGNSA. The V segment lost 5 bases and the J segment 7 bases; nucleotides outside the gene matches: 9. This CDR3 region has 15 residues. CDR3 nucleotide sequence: TGTGCCAGCAGCCAGGGACAGGGAGGGATGAATGAGCAGTTCTTC. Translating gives CASSQGQGGMNEQFF.

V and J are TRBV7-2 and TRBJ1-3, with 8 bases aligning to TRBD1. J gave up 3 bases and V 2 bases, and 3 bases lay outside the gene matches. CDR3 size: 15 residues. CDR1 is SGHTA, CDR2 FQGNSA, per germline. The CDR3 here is CASSLQGAVGNTIYF. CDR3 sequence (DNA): TGTGCCAGCAGCTTACAGGGGGCGGTTGGAAACACCATATATTTT.

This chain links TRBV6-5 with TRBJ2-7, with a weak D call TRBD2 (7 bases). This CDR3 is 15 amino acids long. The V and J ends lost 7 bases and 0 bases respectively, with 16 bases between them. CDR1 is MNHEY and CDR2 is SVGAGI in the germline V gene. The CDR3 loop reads CASTEGGGSSYEQYF. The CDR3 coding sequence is TGTGCCAGCACCGAGGGAGGGGGAAGCTCCTACGAGCAGTACTTC.

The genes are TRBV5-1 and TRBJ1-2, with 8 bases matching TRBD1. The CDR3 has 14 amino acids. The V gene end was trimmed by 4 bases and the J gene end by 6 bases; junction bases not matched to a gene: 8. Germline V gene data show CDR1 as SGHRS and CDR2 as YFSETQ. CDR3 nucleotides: TGCGCCAGCAGCGCTGGACAGGGACTGGATGGCTACACCTTC. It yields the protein CASSAGQGLDGYTF.

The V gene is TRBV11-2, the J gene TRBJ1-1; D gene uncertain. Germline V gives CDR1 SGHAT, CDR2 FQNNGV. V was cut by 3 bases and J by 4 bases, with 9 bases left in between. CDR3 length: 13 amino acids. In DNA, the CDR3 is TGTGCCAGCAGCTTCCCCGGGTTCACTGAAGCTTTCTTT. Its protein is CASSFPGFTEAFF.

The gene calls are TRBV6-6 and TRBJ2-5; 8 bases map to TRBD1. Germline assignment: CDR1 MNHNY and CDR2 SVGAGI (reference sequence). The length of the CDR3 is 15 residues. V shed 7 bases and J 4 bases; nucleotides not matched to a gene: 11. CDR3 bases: TGTGCCAGCATTGACCAGGGGGCCGCTGGAGAGACCCAGTACTTC. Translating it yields CASIDQGAAGETQYF.

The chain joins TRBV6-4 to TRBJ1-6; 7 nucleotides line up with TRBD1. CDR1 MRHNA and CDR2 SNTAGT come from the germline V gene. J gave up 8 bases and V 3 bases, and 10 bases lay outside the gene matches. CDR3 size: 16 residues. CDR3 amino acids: CASSEIRQGRDSPLHF. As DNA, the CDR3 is TGTGCCAGCAGTGAAATTCGACAGGGCCGGGATTCACCCCTCCACTTT.

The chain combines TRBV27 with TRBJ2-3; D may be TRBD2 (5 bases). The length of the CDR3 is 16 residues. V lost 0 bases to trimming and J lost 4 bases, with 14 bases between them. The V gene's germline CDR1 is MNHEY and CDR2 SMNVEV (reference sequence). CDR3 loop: CASSLSWASPPDTQYF. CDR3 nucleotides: TGTGCCAGCAGTTTATCGTGGGCTAGCCCCCCAGATACGCAGTATTTT.

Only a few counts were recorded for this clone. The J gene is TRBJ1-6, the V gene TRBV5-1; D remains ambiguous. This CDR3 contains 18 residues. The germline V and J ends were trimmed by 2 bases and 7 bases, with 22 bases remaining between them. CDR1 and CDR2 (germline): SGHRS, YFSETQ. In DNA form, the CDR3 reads TGCGCCAGCAGCTTACGGTCTCCGCGGGGTTCTGCGAATTCACCCCTCCACTTT. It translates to CASSLRSPRGSANSPLHF.